Listed below are T cell receptor beta chains from one sample, sequenced in a study of blood T cell repertoires in COVID-19. Assay used: immunoSEQ multiplex PCR; TCRdb lists only in-frame clones, some missing. Altogether roughly 200,000 clones are present, approximately 84% being singletons, with the ten largest covering approximately 4.4%. Source material: peripheral blood. These receptors were obtained from a man in his fifties or sixties with active or convalescent COVID-19. CDR3s include the opening cysteine and the closing phenylalanine or tryptophan. A D gene is named only where the DNA matches it firmly. The size field is filled for only some rows; it gives once, few, many or a size class.

j_call,v_call,d_call,clone_size,cdr3_aa,cdr3_nt
TRBJ1-5,TRBV27,NA,NA,CASSLWAREGQPQHF,TGTGCCAGCAGTTTATGGGCCAGGGAGGGACAGCCCCAGCATTTT
TRBJ2-7,TRBV29-1,TRBD1,NA,CSVSGQTYEQYF,TGCAGCGTCTCGGGACAGACCTACGAGCAGTACTTC
TRBJ1-4,TRBV7-2,NA,NA,CASSSTGTLNEKLFF,TGTGCCAGCAGCTCTACCGGGACTCTTAATGAAAAACTGTTTTTT
TRBJ1-6,TRBV3-1/TRBV3-2,NA,NA,CASSPQGINSPLHF,TGTGCCAGCAGCCCCCAGGGCATTAATTCACCCCTCCACTTT
TRBJ2-5,TRBV7-7,TRBD1,NA,CASSLEGQGRETQYF,TGTGCCAGCAGCTTAGAGGGACAGGGCCGGGAGACCCAGTACTTC
TRBJ1-2,TRBV27,NA,NA,CASSWGENYGYTF,TGTGCCAGCAGTTGGGGAGAAAACTATGGCTACACCTTC
TRBJ1-5,TRBV13,TRBD1,NA,CASSIRQGRNQPQHF,TGTGCCAGCAGCATTAGACAGGGCCGCAATCAGCCCCAGCATTTT
TRBJ2-1,TRBV7-2,TRBD2,NA,CASSFRAGGYNEQFF,TGTGCCAGCAGCTTCCGCGCGGGGGGGTACAATGAGCAGTTCTTC
TRBJ1-3,TRBV6-1,TRBD1,once,CASSEGTGRNTIYF,TGTGCCAGCAGTGAGGGGACAGGGCGAAACACCATATATTTT
TRBJ1-2,TRBV6-6,NA,NA,CASRGGLFYGYTF,TGTGCTAGTCGGGGAGGCTTATTCTATGGCTACACCTTC
TRBJ2-5,TRBV5-5,TRBD2,NA,CASSLVFGGDQETQYF,TGTGCCAGCAGCTTGGTGTTCGGGGGGGACCAAGAGACCCAGTACTTC
TRBJ2-2,TRBV6-4,NA,NA,CASSDVGLNTGELFF,TGTGCCAGCAGTGACGTGGGACTCAACACCGGGGAGCTGTTTTTT
TRBJ1-2,TRBV7-6,TRBD1,NA,CASSSGTGVADYGYTF,TGTGCCAGCAGCTCCGGGACAGGGGTCGCCGACTATGGCTACACCTTC
TRBJ2-3,TRBV7-2,NA,NA,CASSLMGGPADTQYF,TGTGCCAGCAGCTTAATGGGGGGGCCCGCAGATACGCAGTATTTT
TRBJ2-3,TRBV2,TRBD2,NA,CASSPGLERTDTQYF,TGTGCCAGCAGTCCCGGACTAGAGCGCACAGATACGCAGTATTTT
TRBJ1-4,TRBV9,TRBD1,NA,CASSVGGQPGGEKLFF,TGTGCCAGCAGCGTAGGGGGACAGCCCGGGGGTGAAAAACTGTTTTTT
TRBJ2-2,TRBV3-1/TRBV3-2,TRBD2,NA,CASSQEGSGGAYTGELFF,TGTGCCAGCAGCCAAGAGGGTAGCGGGGGGGCCTACACCGGGGAGCTGTTTTTT
TRBJ2-3,TRBV9,TRBD2,NA,CASSVLAGEGTQYF,TGTGCCAGCAGCGTATTAGCGGGGGAAGGTACGCAGTATTTT
TRBJ2-3,TRBV7-9,TRBD2,NA,CASSPSGDTQYF,TGTGCCAGCAGCCCTAGCGGGGATACGCAGTATTTT
TRBJ1-2,TRBV12-3/TRBV12-4,NA,NA,CASSLFSSYGYTF,TGTGCCAGCAGTTTATTCAGTTCTTATGGCTACACCTTC
TRBJ1-5,TRBV5-8,NA,NA,CASSLGAGNQPQHF,TGTGCCAGCAGCTTGGGGGCAGGTAATCAGCCCCAGCATTTT
TRBJ2-1,TRBV19,TRBD2,NA,CASSIEGLAGSRAFF,TGTGCCAGTAGTATAGAGGGGCTAGCGGGGTCACGGGCGTTCTTC
TRBJ2-7,TRBV5-1,TRBD1,few,CASSLGPGQAYEQYF,TGCGCCAGCAGCTTGGGTCCTGGACAGGCTTACGAGCAGTACTTC
TRBJ1-1,TRBV28,TRBD1,once,CASRHPGQPTEAFF,TGTGCCAGCAGACATCCGGGACAGCCCACTGAAGCTTTCTTT
TRBJ1-1,TRBV2,NA,NA,CAIWAGNTEAFF,TGTGCCATCTGGGCAGGGAACACTGAAGCTTTCTTT
TRBJ1-1,TRBV2,TRBD1,NA,CASSERTGLRTEAFF,TGTGCCAGCAGCGAACGGACAGGGTTGCGCACTGAAGCTTTCTTT
TRBJ1-2,TRBV6-5,TRBD1,NA,CASNDRASNYGYTF,TGTGCCAGCAACGACAGGGCTTCTAACTATGGCTACACCTTC
TRBJ1-6,TRBV16,NA,NA,CASSPTGLGEPLHF,TGTGCCAGCAGCCCGACAGGCCTGGGGGAGCCCCTCCACTTT
TRBJ1-3,TRBV3-1/TRBV3-2,NA,NA,CASSRVGPGNTIYF,TGTGCCAGCAGCCGTGTGGGGCCTGGAAACACCATATATTTT
TRBJ2-2,TRBV4-2,TRBD2,NA,CASSQAGGRSTGELFF,TGTGCCAGCAGCCAAGCGGGGGGAAGGAGCACCGGGGAGCTGTTTTTT
TRBJ1-1,TRBV27,NA,NA,CASSYSRDHTEAFF,TGTGCCAGCAGCTATAGCAGAGATCACACTGAAGCTTTCTTT
TRBJ2-1,TRBV2,TRBD1,NA,CASTPDRPNNEQFF,TGTGCCAGCACCCCGGACAGGCCTAACAATGAGCAGTTCTTC
TRBJ2-1,TRBV27,TRBD2,NA,CASSPLTSGGEQFF,TGTGCCAGCAGTCCCCTGACTAGCGGGGGGGAGCAGTTCTTC
TRBJ1-6,TRBV28,TRBD1,NA,CASSFIRSGGSPLHF,TGTGCCAGCAGTTTTATTCGTTCAGGGGGGTCACCCCTCCACTTT
TRBJ2-7,TRBV30,NA,NA,CAWKKGRGYEQYF,TGTGCCTGGAAAAAGGGCAGGGGTTACGAGCAGTACTTC
TRBJ1-2,TRBV5-5,NA,NA,CASSLDPGGYGYTF,TGTGCCAGCAGCTTGGACCCCGGCGGCTATGGCTACACCTTC
TRBJ1-2,TRBV19,NA,once,CASSTIQGRDYGYTF,TGTGCCAGTAGTACAATTCAGGGTCGGGACTATGGCTACACCTTC
TRBJ1-2,TRBV27,NA,NA,CASSLPPPAGNYGYTF,TGTGCCAGCAGTTTACCCCCCCCCGCGGGGAACTATGGCTACACCTTC
TRBJ1-4,TRBV4-2,NA,NA,CASSQDGGGGEKLFF,TGTGCCAGCAGCCAAGATGGGGGAGGGGGTGAAAAACTGTTTTTT
TRBJ2-5,TRBV3-1/TRBV3-2,NA,once,CASSLLRGETQYF,TGTGCCAGCAGCCTACTTCGGGGGGAGACCCAGTACTTC
TRBJ2-7,TRBV24-1,TRBD1,once,CATTRTGYYEQYF,TGTGCCACCACGCGGACAGGATACTACGAGCAGTACTTC
TRBJ2-3,TRBV5-1,TRBD2,NA,CASSLAGGSTDTQYF,TGCGCCAGCAGCTTAGCGGGGGGCAGCACAGATACGCAGTATTTT
TRBJ1-3,TRBV9,TRBD1,NA,CASSPETGHGNTIYF,TGTGCCAGCAGCCCCGAGACAGGGCATGGAAACACCATATATTTT
TRBJ2-7,TRBV2,TRBD2,NA,CASSASGGTTYEQYF,TGTGCCAGCAGCGCGAGCGGGGGGACCACCTACGAGCAGTACTTC
TRBJ1-1,TRBV2,NA,few,CASTPHGHSGGSAFF,TGTGCCAGCACTCCACATGGGCATTCCGGGGGGTCAGCTTTCTTT
TRBJ2-5,TRBV19,TRBD2,NA,CASSVRLAGSRETQYF,TGTGCCAGTAGTGTAAGACTAGCGGGGAGTAGAGAGACCCAGTACTTC
TRBJ2-7,TRBV5-5,TRBD2,NA,CASRISGGVNEQYF,TGTGCCAGCAGGATCAGCGGGGGGGTTAACGAGCAGTACTTC
TRBJ2-2,TRBV6-5,NA,NA,CASRLGRAGELFF,TGTGCCAGCAGACTAGGTCGGGCCGGGGAGCTGTTTTTT
TRBJ2-1,TRBV18,TRBD1,NA,CASSQGQGAYNEQFF,TGTGCCAGCTCCCAGGGACAGGGGGCCTACAATGAGCAGTTCTTC